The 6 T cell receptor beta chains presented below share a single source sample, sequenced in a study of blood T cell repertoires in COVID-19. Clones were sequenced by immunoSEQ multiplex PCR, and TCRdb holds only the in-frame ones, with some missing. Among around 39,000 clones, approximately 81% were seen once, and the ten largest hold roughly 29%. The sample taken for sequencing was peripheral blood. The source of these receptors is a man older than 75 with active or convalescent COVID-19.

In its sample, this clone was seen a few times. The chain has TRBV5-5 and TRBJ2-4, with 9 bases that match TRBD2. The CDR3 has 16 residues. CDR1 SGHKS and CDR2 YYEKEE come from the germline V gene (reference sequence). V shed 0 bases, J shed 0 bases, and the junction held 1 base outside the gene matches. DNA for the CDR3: TGTGCCAGCAGCTTGGTAGCGGGAGTAGCCAAAAACATTCAGTACTTC. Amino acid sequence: CASSLVAGVAKNIQYF.

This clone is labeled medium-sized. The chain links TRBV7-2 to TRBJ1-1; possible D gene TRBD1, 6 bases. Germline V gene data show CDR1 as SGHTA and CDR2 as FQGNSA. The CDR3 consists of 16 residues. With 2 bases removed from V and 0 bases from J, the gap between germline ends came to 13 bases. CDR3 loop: CASSLTPRGLNTEAFF. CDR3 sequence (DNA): TGTGCCAGCAGCTTAACACCCAGGGGATTGAACACTGAAGCTTTCTTT.

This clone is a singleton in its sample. The CDR3 protein is CASSLRTGGSGNTIYF. CDR3 nucleotides: TGTGCCAGCTCACTTAGGACAGGGGGCTCTGGAAACACCATATATTTT. V is TRBV18 and J is TRBJ1-3, with 10 bases matching TRBD1. Losses at the gene ends were 4 bases for V and 0 bases for J; bases not matched to a gene: 3. The CDR3 consists of 16 residues. Germline V gene sequence: CDR1 KGHSH, CDR2 LQKENI.

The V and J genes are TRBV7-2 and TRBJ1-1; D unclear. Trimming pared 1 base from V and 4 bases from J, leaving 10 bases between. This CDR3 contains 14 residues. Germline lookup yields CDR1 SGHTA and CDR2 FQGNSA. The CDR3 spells CASSLVSGSTEAFF. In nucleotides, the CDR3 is TGTGCCAGCAGCTTAGTGTCGGGGAGCACTGAAGCTTTCTTT.

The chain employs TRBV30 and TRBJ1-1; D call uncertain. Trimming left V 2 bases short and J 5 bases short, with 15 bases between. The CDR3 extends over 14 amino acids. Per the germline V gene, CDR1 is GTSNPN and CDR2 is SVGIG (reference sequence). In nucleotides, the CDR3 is TGTGCCTGGAGTCGTGGGAACACGGGGACTGAAGCTTTCTTT. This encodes CAWSRGNTGTEAFF.

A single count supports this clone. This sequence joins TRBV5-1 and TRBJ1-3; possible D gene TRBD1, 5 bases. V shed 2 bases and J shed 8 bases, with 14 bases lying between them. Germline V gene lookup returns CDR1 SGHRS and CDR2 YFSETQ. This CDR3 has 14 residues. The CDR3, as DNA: TGCGCCAGCAGCTTATATGGTGGAGGGGACACCATATATTTT. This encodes CASSLYGGGDTIYF.